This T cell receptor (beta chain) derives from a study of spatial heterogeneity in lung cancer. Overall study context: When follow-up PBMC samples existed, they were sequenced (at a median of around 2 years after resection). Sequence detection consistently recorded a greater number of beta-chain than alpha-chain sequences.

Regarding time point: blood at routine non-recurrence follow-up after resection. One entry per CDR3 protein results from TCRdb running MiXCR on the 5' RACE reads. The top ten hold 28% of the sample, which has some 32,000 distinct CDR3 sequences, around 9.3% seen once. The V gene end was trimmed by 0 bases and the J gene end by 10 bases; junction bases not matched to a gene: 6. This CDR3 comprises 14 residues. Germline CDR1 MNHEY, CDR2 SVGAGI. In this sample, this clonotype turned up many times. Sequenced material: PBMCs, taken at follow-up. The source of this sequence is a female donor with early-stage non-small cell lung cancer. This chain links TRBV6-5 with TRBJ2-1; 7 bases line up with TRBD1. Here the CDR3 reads CASSYSGGTGEQFF. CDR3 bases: TGTGCCAGCAGTTACTCAGGGGGCACAGGAGAGCAGTTCTTC.